Presented here are 9 T cell receptor beta chains from one specimen sequenced in a study of tumor-infiltrating lymphocytes in localized non-small cell lung cancer. Generated by immunoSEQ multiplex PCR, the TCRdb table keeps only in-frame clones and is missing some. The profile shows 15,000 to 20,000 clones, 73% of them singletons. The sample taken for sequencing was lung tumor tissue. The receptors derive from a human donor with non-small cell lung cancer.

The chain carries TRBV7-9 and TRBJ2-7; 7 bases map to TRBD2. Germline-derived CDR1 and CDR2 are SEHNR and FQNEAQ (reference sequence). V was clipped by 5 bases and J by 5 bases; unmatched bases: 12. This CDR3 comprises 15 residues. The CDR3 DNA sequence: TGTGCCAGCAGCCACACTCGGGACTACCCGCACGAGCAGTACTTC. It codes for CASSHTRDYPHEQYF.

The J gene is TRBJ1-5, the V gene TRBV28; a possible D gene is TRBD1 (6 bases). From germline, CDR1 is MDHEN and CDR2 SYDVKM. Trimming pared 4 bases from V and 6 bases from J, leaving 16 bases between. The CDR3 is made up of 15 amino acids. The CDR3 spells CASSYDRRWGQPQHF. CDR3 DNA sequence: TGTGCCAGCAGTTACGACAGGAGGTGGGGTCAGCCCCAGCATTTT. The whole variable domain, remainder taken from reference TRBV28 and TRBJ1-5, is DVKVTQSSRYLVKRTGEKVFLECVQDMDHENMFWYRQDPGLGLRLIYFSYDVKMKEKGDIPEGYSVSREKKERFSLILESASTNQTSMYLCASSYDRRWGQPQHFGDGTRLSIL.

The chain carries TRBV14 and TRBJ1-1; D unclear. Germline V gene lookup returns CDR1 SGHDN and CDR2 FVKESK. The ends were cut back, 3 bases at V and 5 bases at J, with 19 bases in the middle. This CDR3 is 16 amino acids long. The DNA of the CDR3 is TGTGCCAGCAGCCATACTGGGTCCTACCTCAAAACTGAAGCTTTCTTT. Translated: CASSHTGSYLKTEAFF.

This chain joins TRBV19 and TRBJ2-3; 7 positions match TRBD1. The trim removed 3 bases at V and 3 bases at J, leaving 3 bases unmatched. CDR1 and CDR2 (germline): LNHDA, SQIVND (reference sequence). This CDR3 has 14 amino acids. The CDR3 spells CASSIRQGTDTQYF. The CDR3 DNA sequence: TGTGCCAGTAGTATTAGACAGGGAACAGATACGCAGTATTTT. The whole variable domain, filled in from reference TRBV19 and TRBJ2-3, reads DGGITQSPKYLFRKEGQNVTLSCEQNLNHDAMYWYRQDPGQGLRLIYYSQIVNDFQKGDIAEGYSVSREKKESFPLTVTSAQKNPTAFYLCASSIRQGTDTQYFGPGTRLTVL.

This clone has a single count. The rearrangement uses TRBV14 and TRBJ2-7, with 8 bases identical to TRBD1. Unmatched junction bases numbered 13, after V lost 5 bases and J lost 7 bases. The CDR3 extends over 15 amino acids. The V gene's germline CDR1 is SGHDN and CDR2 FVKESK. The CDR3 region has the DNA TGTGCCAGCAGCGATACGGGACAGGTACCATGGGAGCAGTACTTC. Encoded protein: CASSDTGQVPWEQYF.

J is TRBJ1-3 and V is TRBV28; D possibly corresponds to TRBD1 (5 bases). The CDR3 contains 12 residues. Germline loops: CDR1 MDHEN, CDR2 SYDVKM. The V end lost 8 bases, the J end lost 4 bases, and 9 bases lay between the germline ends. The CDR3 DNA reads as TGTGCCAGCGGGGACGGAGGAAACACCATATATTTT. Translating it yields CASGDGGNTIYF.

The rearrangement joins TRBV4-1 to TRBJ1-6; D call uncertain. Germline V gene data show CDR1 as MGHRA and CDR2 as YSYEKL. CDR3 length equals 15 residues. V was shortened by 6 bases and J by 0 bases, with 9 bases between the two germline ends. The CDR3 DNA is TGCGCCAGCAGGGCGGGAGGCTCCTATAATTCACCCCTCCACTTT. Protein product: CASRAGGSYNSPLHF.

V gene TRBV27 combines with J gene TRBJ2-7; D might be TRBD2 (7 bases). CDR1 MNHEY and CDR2 SMNVEV come from the germline V gene (reference sequence). The CDR3 has 14 residues. V was trimmed by 2 bases and J by 5 bases, leaving 13 bases between them. The DNA of the CDR3 is TGTGCCAGCAGTTTAAGGGGGAGGGCCCACGAGCAGTACTTC. Amino acids: CASSLRGRAHEQYF.

The J gene is TRBJ1-6, the V gene TRBV30; no definite D call. The CDR3 spans 13 residues. Trimming took off 2 bases at V and 9 bases at J, with 11 bases between the two ends. Germline V gene data show CDR1 as GTSNPN and CDR2 as SVGIG (reference sequence). CDR3 residues: CAWSPTYSSPLHF. The CDR3 bases are TGTGCCTGGAGTCCTACTTACTCTTCACCCCTCCACTTT.